One and the same sample provided the 22 T cell receptor beta chains below, sequenced in a study of graft-versus-host responses after intestinal transplantation. Clones were sequenced by immunoSEQ multiplex PCR, and TCRdb holds only the in-frame ones, with some missing. Among fewer than 95,000 clones listed, 94% were seen once. These TCRs are of unknown antigen specificity. The sample was unstimulated CD4+ T cells sorted from spleen or lymph node cells, taken before transplant. These receptors were collected from a human donor who was the organ donor for an intestinal transplant.

V and J are TRBV28 and TRBJ2-1; TRBD1 is a possible D gene (6 bases). This CDR3 comprises 15 residues. Germline V gene sequence: CDR1 MDHEN, CDR2 SYDVKM. Trimming removed 3 bases from V and 5 bases from J, with 14 bases in between. The DNA for the CDR3 is TGTGCCAGCAGTTTGATTGGACAGAAGGACAATGAGCAGTTCTTC. Its translation is CASSLIGQKDNEQFF.

The chain has TRBV20-1 and TRBJ2-1, with D perhaps TRBD1 (6 bases). Germline V gene sequence: CDR1 DFQATT, CDR2 SNEGSKA (reference sequence). Trimming cost V 7 bases and J 8 bases, with 12 bases left between them. The CDR3 extends over 11 amino acids. In nucleotides, the CDR3 is TGCAGTGTACAGGGTCCCCATGAGCAGTTCTTC. Its translation is CSVQGPHEQFF.

The V gene is TRBV11-2, the J gene TRBJ2-2; D is perhaps TRBD1 or TRBD2 (5 bases each). Germline CDR1 and CDR2: SGHAT and FQNNGV. There are 13 residues in the CDR3. V dropped 5 bases and J dropped 6 bases, with 10 bases sitting between them. In DNA, the CDR3 is TGTGCCAGCAGCCCCGTGGGGGCCGGGGAGCTGTTTTTT. The encoded protein is CASSPVGAGELFF.

The chain employs TRBV7-2 and TRBJ2-4, with 9 bases fitting TRBD2. This CDR3 has 16 amino acids. Germline V gene lookup returns CDR1 SGHTA and CDR2 FQGNSA. V was pared by 1 base and J by 1 base, with 2 bases of the junction left unmatched. CDR3 sequence reads: CASSLGGGAAKNIQYF. CDR3 sequence (DNA): TGTGCCAGCAGCTTAGGCGGGGGGGCTGCCAAAAACATTCAGTACTTC.

The rearrangement joins TRBV6-5 to TRBJ1-2; D might be TRBD1 (5 bases). CDR3 size: 13 residues. Germline loops: CDR1 MNHEY, CDR2 SVGAGI. With 6 bases removed from V and 13 bases from J, the gap between germline ends came to 21 bases. The CDR3 spells CASSSRDSLPSTF. Written as DNA, the CDR3 is TGTGCCAGCAGCAGCCGCGACAGCCTTCCCTCCACCTTC.

The V and J genes are TRBV10-3 and TRBJ2-1; TRBD2 matches at 8 bases. The CDR3 is made up of 13 amino acids. From germline, CDR1 is ENHRY and CDR2 SYGVKD. With V trimmed by 7 bases and J by 5 bases, 4 bases remained unmatched. DNA for the CDR3: TGTGCCATCAACAGCGGGGGCGACAATGAGCAGTTCTTC. The encoded protein is CAINSGGDNEQFF.

The chain has TRBV27 and TRBJ2-3; no firm D call. Germline V lookup: CDR1 MNHEY, CDR2 SMNVEV (reference sequence). V lost 3 bases and J lost 7, with 8 bases in between. This CDR3 has 12 amino acids. CDR3: CASSLSRNTQYF. For the CDR3, the DNA is TGTGCCAGCAGTTTGTCTCGAAATACGCAGTATTTT.

The chain uses TRBV4-3 and TRBJ2-3; D unresolved. Germline-derived CDR1 and CDR2 are LGHNA and YSLEER. V shed 0 bases and J shed 0 bases, with 10 bases lying between them. The CDR3 loop spans 16 amino acids. CDR3 DNA: TGCGCCAGCAGCCAAGATCGGTTTGCTAGCACAGATACGCAGTATTTT. Its translation: CASSQDRFASTDTQYF.

The rearrangement uses TRBV5-1 and TRBJ2-1, with a weak D call TRBD2 (6 bases). This CDR3 is 16 amino acids long. The germline V gene encodes CDR1 SGHRS and CDR2 YFSETQ. The V and J ends lost 2 bases and 4 bases respectively, with 16 bases between them. The CDR3 here is CASSFGFGAGYNEQFF. CDR3 in DNA: TGCGCCAGCAGCTTTGGTTTTGGCGCGGGATACAATGAGCAGTTCTTC.

The chain uses TRBV4-1 and TRBJ2-5; the match to TRBD2 covers 13 bases. J gave up 6 bases and V 3 bases, and 10 bases lay outside the gene matches. The CDR3 is made up of 17 amino acids. Germline V gene data show CDR1 as MGHRA and CDR2 as YSYEKL. CDR3 loop: CASSHPTSGGAGKTQYF. The CDR3 nucleotides are TGCGCCAGCAGCCACCCTACTAGCGGGGGGGCCGGTAAGACCCAGTACTTC.

This sequence joins TRBV28 and TRBJ1-5, with TRBD1 as a possible D gene (5 bases). The germline V and J ends were trimmed by 6 bases and 1 base, with 19 bases remaining between them. The CDR3 is made up of 17 amino acids. Germline V gene data show CDR1 as MDHEN and CDR2 as SYDVKM. CDR3: CASRPNFGRTSNQPQHF. CDR3 DNA sequence: TGTGCCAGCAGGCCGAACTTTGGACGGACAAGCAATCAGCCCCAGCATTTT. Supplemented by reference TRBV28 and TRBJ1-5, the full variable domain reads DVKVTQSSRYLVKRTGEKVFLECVQDMDHENMFWYRQDPGLGLRLIYFSYDVKMKEKGDIPEGYSVSREKKERFSLILESASTNQTSMYLCASRPNFGRTSNQPQHFGDGTRLSIL.

The chain joins TRBV9 to TRBJ2-7; D is ambiguous. CDR3 length: 13 residues. Germline-derived CDR1 and CDR2 are SGDLS and YYNGEE. The V end was cut by 0 bases, the J end by 7 bases, with 11 bases between. CDR3: CASSVEATTEQYF. The CDR3 nucleotides are TGTGCCAGCAGCGTAGAGGCAACCACTGAGCAGTACTTC.

This sequence joins TRBV4-3 and TRBJ1-2; 7 bases are a match to TRBD1. This CDR3 has 15 residues. The V segment lost 4 bases and the J segment 2 bases; nucleotides outside the gene matches: 7. Germline CDR1 is LGHNA and CDR2 is YSLEER. CDR3 DNA: TGCGCCAGCAGCCCCGTCCTCAGGGGGAACTATGGCTACACCTTC. It specifies CASSPVLRGNYGYTF.

The gene calls are TRBV5-1 and TRBJ2-2, with 7 bases aligning to TRBD2. The CDR3 runs to 15 residues. The V and J ends lost 0 bases and 5 bases, in that order; junction bases with no gene match: 4. Looked up from germline, CDR1 is SGHRS and CDR2 is YFSETQ. Here the CDR3 reads CASSLVASGTGELFF. The CDR3 DNA follows: TGCGCCAGCAGCTTGGTTGCTAGCGGAACCGGGGAGCTGTTTTTT.

V and J are TRBV5-1 and TRBJ2-3; 8 nucleotides align to TRBD1. The CDR3 totals 16 residues. Per the germline V gene, CDR1 is SGHRS and CDR2 is YFSETQ. V lost 0 bases to trimming and J lost 3 bases; unmatched junction nucleotides: 6. CDR3 loop: CASSLDQGAVTDTQYF. CDR3 nucleotide sequence: TGCGCCAGCAGCTTGGACCAGGGGGCTGTTACAGATACGCAGTATTTT.

This clone was counted between two and nine times. V and J are TRBV10-3 and TRBJ2-7; 8 nucleotides match TRBD1. After removal of 0 bases from V and 12 bases from J, the junction contained 4 bases not matched to a gene. CDR1 is ENHRY, CDR2 SYGVKD, per germline. This CDR3 has 12 residues. The CDR3 reads CAISESRDRRYF. CDR3 DNA sequence: TGTGCCATCAGTGAGTCGAGGGACAGGAGGTACTTC.

The rearrangement uses TRBV19 and TRBJ2-3; D might be TRBD2 (5 bases). The CDR3 has 13 residues. Trimming cost V 6 bases and J 1 base, with 8 bases left between them. The germline V gene has CDR1 LNHDA and CDR2 SQIVND (reference sequence). The CDR3 DNA reads TGTGCCAGTAGCGGACTTGGCACAGATACGCAGTATTTT. Translating it yields CASSGLGTDTQYF. Supplemented by reference TRBV19 and TRBJ2-3, the full variable domain reads DGGITQSPKYLFRKEGQNVTLSCEQNLNHDAMYWYRQDPGQGLRLIYYSQIVNDFQKGDIAEGYSVSREKKESFPLTVTSAQKNPTAFYLCASSGLGTDTQYFGPGTRLTVL.

The chain employs TRBV28 and TRBJ2-7; D ambiguous. Looked up from germline, CDR1 is MDHEN and CDR2 is SYDVKM. CDR3 length: 11 residues. V was shortened by 6 bases and J by 3 bases, with 6 bases between the two germline ends. The DNA of the CDR3 is TGTGCCAGCAGGGACCACTACGAGCAGTACTTC. Translated: CASRDHYEQYF.

Concerning this clone: The same CDR3 is also encoded by other DNA sequences in this sample. The chain combines TRBV6-1 with TRBJ1-5; TRBD1 might be the D (5 bases). The CDR3 sequence is 13 residues long. The germline V gene encodes CDR1 MNHNS and CDR2 SASEGT. Trimming cost V 5 bases and J 1 base, with 6 bases left between them. CDR3 DNA: TGTGCCAGCAGTCGGGACAGCAATCAGCCCCAGCATTTT. This codes for CASSRDSNQPQHF.

The J gene is TRBJ2-5, the V gene TRBV11-2; D not certain. CDR3 length: 14 residues. Germline assignment: CDR1 SGHAT and CDR2 FQNNGV. Trimming stripped 6 bases from V and 2 bases from J, with 13 bases between. In DNA form, the CDR3 reads TGTGCCAGCAGTCCCACGCGGCGACAAGAGACCCAGTACTTC. Residues: CASSPTRRQETQYF.

This chain links TRBV9 with TRBJ2-5; 11 nucleotides line up with TRBD2. The germline CDR1 and CDR2 sequences are SGDLS and YYNGEE. The junction had 8 bases not matched to a gene; V was cut back by 2 bases and J by 5 bases. The CDR3 extends over 16 amino acids. The CDR3 DNA sequence: TGTGCCAGCAGCGTTAGCGGGGGGGCCCAATGGGAGACCCAGTACTTC. Translated, it gives CASSVSGGAQWETQYF.

The J gene is TRBJ2-3, the V gene TRBV5-4; no clear D. Germline CDR1 SGHNT, CDR2 YYREEE (reference sequence). Between the trimmed V and J ends, which lost 4 bases and 0 bases, there was a span of 9 bases. The CDR3 totals 14 residues. In DNA, the CDR3 is TGTGCCAGCAGCACCAAGATTAGCACAGATACGCAGTATTTT. Translating it yields CASSTKISTDTQYF.